A selection of T cell receptor beta chains follows, all from one sample in a study of tumor-infiltrating lymphocytes in primary liver carcinoma. TCRdb called the multiplex PCR reads again in MiXCR, with one record for every CDR3 protein. The sample consists of around 40,000 distinct CDR3 sequences, about three quarters of them appearing once. Material for sequencing was liver tumor tissue from sampling region 2. These receptors all come from a middle-aged man with primary liver carcinoma and hepatitis B virus infection. Both conserved end residues are part of each CDR3. The order of the fields is D gene, V gene, clone size, J gene, CDR3 protein, CDR3 DNA. The D gene is left open where the match is weak. Clone sizes are given selectively: once, few, many, or a class where the clone is expanded.

D gene: -
V gene: TRBV2
clone size: many
J gene: TRBJ2-2
CDR3 protein: CASSFSGELFF
CDR3 DNA: TGTGCCAGCAGTTTTTCCGGGGAGCTGTTTTTT

D gene: -
V gene: TRBV14
clone size: -
J gene: TRBJ1-1
CDR3 protein: CASSQIFQGRAYF
CDR3 DNA: TGTGCCAGCAGCCAGATATTCCAGGGCCGGGCTTACTTT

D gene: -
V gene: TRBV11-2
clone size: -
J gene: TRBJ1-3
CDR3 protein: CASSLWGNTIYF
CDR3 DNA: TGCGCCAGCAGTTTGTGGGGAAACACCATATATTTT

D gene: -
V gene: TRBV11-2
clone size: -
J gene: TRBJ2-6
CDR3 protein: CASSMGGDSGIPLSGANVLTF
CDR3 DNA: TGTGCCAGCAGCATGGGGGGGGACAGCGGCATTCCCCTCTCTGGGGCCAACGTCCTGACTTTC

D gene: TRBD1
V gene: TRBV7-8
clone size: many
J gene: TRBJ1-4
CDR3 protein: CASSLDVAGGEKLFF
CDR3 DNA: TGTGCCAGCAGCTTAGACGTGGCAGGGGGTGAAAAACTGTTTTTT

D gene: TRBD2
V gene: TRBV28
clone size: -
J gene: TRBJ2-3
CDR3 protein: CASSFQQGLAPWRYF
CDR3 DNA: TGTGCCAGCAGTTTTCAACAGGGACTAGCCCCATGGCGGTATTTT

D gene: TRBD1
V gene: TRBV28
clone size: -
J gene: TRBJ2-1
CDR3 protein: CASRAPAGQGAYNEQFF
CDR3 DNA: TGTGCCAGCAGAGCCCCCGCAGGACAGGGGGCCTACAATGAGCAGTTCTTC

D gene: TRBD2
V gene: TRBV4-3
clone size: -
J gene: TRBJ2-5
CDR3 protein: CAYSQAASGRTGETQYF
CDR3 DNA: TGCGCCTACAGCCAAGCGGCGAGCGGGAGGACTGGTGAGACCCAGTACTTC

D gene: -
V gene: TRBV29-1
clone size: -
J gene: TRBJ2-1
CDR3 protein: CSVGLSGRFYIEQFF
CDR3 DNA: TGCAGCGTTGGACTATCGGGAAGGTTCTACATTGAGCAGTTCTTC

D gene: -
V gene: TRBV6-6
clone size: -
J gene: TRBJ2-5
CDR3 protein: CASSRSLGHGQVWQETQYF
CDR3 DNA: TGTGCCAGCAGCAGGTCACTGGGACACGGGCAAGTTTGGCAAGAGACCCAGTACTTC

D gene: -
V gene: TRBV5-4
clone size: -
J gene: TRBJ1-6
CDR3 protein: CASSTAARSRASPLHF
CDR3 DNA: TGTGCCAGCAGCACCGCAGCGAGGTCGAGGGCCTCACCCCTCCACTTT

D gene: -
V gene: TRBV4-1
clone size: once
J gene: TRBJ2-1
CDR3 protein: CASSQDPRSSPYNEQFF
CDR3 DNA: TGCGCCAGCAGTCAAGATCCGCGTAGCAGTCCCTACAATGAGCAGTTCTTC

D gene: TRBD2
V gene: TRBV29-1
clone size: -
J gene: TRBJ2-1
CDR3 protein: CSVGPAGGSYSEQFF
CDR3 DNA: TGCAGCGTTGGACCAGCGGGAGGGTCCTACAGTGAGCAGTTCTTC

D gene: TRBD1
V gene: TRBV7-9
clone size: -
J gene: TRBJ2-7
CDR3 protein: CASSTGQGSKEQYF
CDR3 DNA: TGTGCCAGCAGCACCGGACAGGGTTCGAAGGAGCAGTATTTC

D gene: -
V gene: TRBV5-6
clone size: -
J gene: TRBJ1-4
CDR3 protein: CASSFGGVGHERQFF
CDR3 DNA: TGTGCCAGCAGCTTCGGAGGCGTCGGGCACGAAAGACAGTTTTTT

D gene: TRBD2
V gene: TRBV14
clone size: -
J gene: TRBJ2-1
CDR3 protein: CASSAVAGWVINEQLF
CDR3 DNA: TGCGCCAGCAGTGCCGTAGCGGGATGGGTAATCAATGAGCAGCTCTTC

D gene: -
V gene: TRBV10-3
clone size: once
J gene: TRBJ1-1
CDR3 protein: CAISDHQSTGAFF
CDR3 DNA: TGTGCCATCAGTGATCACCAGAGCACTGGAGCTTTCTTT

D gene: -
V gene: TRBV28
clone size: many
J gene: TRBJ1-5
CDR3 protein: CASNIRGQPQHF
CDR3 DNA: TGTGCCAGCAACATAAGGGGACAGCCCCAGCATTTT

D gene: -
V gene: TRBV3-1
clone size: few
J gene: TRBJ1-2
CDR3 protein: CASSNKEANYGYTF
CDR3 DNA: TGTGCCAGCAGCAACAAGGAAGCTAACTATGGCTACACCTTC

D gene: -
V gene: TRBV11-2
clone size: -
J gene: TRBJ2-7
CDR3 protein: CTSSLGVRWEQYF
CDR3 DNA: TGTACCAGCAGCTTAGGGGTCCGCTGGGAGCAGTACTTC

D gene: TRBD1
V gene: TRBV12-3/TRBV12-4
clone size: -
J gene: TRBJ1-1
CDR3 protein: CASSLGTGDTETFF
CDR3 DNA: TGTGCCAGCAGTTTGGGAACAGGGGACACTGAAACTTTCTTT

D gene: -
V gene: TRBV28
clone size: once
J gene: TRBJ1-5
CDR3 protein: CASRHVGGPQPHHF
CDR3 DNA: TGTGCCAGCAGACATGTGGGGGGCCCTCAGCCCCATCATTTT

D gene: TRBD1
V gene: TRBV6-5
clone size: few
J gene: TRBJ1-6
CDR3 protein: CAISYTQGLGSPLHF
CDR3 DNA: TGTGCTATCAGTTACACACAGGGGCTGGGGTCACCCCTCCACTTT